This T cell receptor (beta chain) was obtained from a study of cytomegalovirus exposure and HLA in healthy donors. Study-wide points: Per a later analysis, about 15,000 TCR beta sequences showed association with HLA alleles at 0.05 false discovery rate. Further analysis, carried out later, found HLA-associated TCR beta chains more clonally expanded than equally common other chains. Cytomegalovirus status, reportedly, was diagnosed with high specificity and sensitivity by the classifier. Only CMV serostatus was available as immune exposure information.

Germline V lookup: CDR1 LNHDA, CDR2 SQIVND (reference sequence). The CDR3 sequence is 13 residues long. Germline trimming cut 7 bases from V and 4 bases from J; bases unmatched to any gene: 4. On this clone: Its target is unknown.

With 60 Vbeta and 13 Jbeta primers, the PCR was carried out. Sequenced by immunoSEQ multiplex PCR; TCRdb stores in-frame clones only, minus some. Its listing shows some 130,000 clones. This TCR derives from a woman in her thirties or forties in good health and CMV-seropositive. The source material was PBMCs. This rearrangement joins TRBV19 to TRBJ2-3; 8 bases fit TRBD1. The CDR3 DNA is TGTGCCAGTATGTCAGGGGGCTCAGATACGCAGTATTTT. Translation gives CASMSGGSDTQYF. Drawing the rest from reference TRBV19 and TRBJ2-3, the complete variable domain is DGGITQSPKYLFRKEGQNVTLSCEQNLNHDAMYWYRQDPGQGLRLIYYSQIVNDFQKGDIAEGYSVSREKKESFPLTVTSAQKNPTAFYLCASMSGGSDTQYFGPGTRLTVL.